Listed below are T cell receptor beta chains from one sample, sequenced in a study of cytomegalovirus exposure and HLA in healthy donors. Libraries were prepared by immunoSEQ multiplex PCR; TCRdb keeps only in-frame clonotypes and omits some of them. The profile shows more than 140,000 clones, about 80% of them singletons. Sequencing used PBMCs. Receptors were obtained from a male donor in good health and CMV-seronegative. Both conserved end residues are trimmed from each CDR3.

J gene | V gene | CDR3 protein
TRBJ2-5 | TRBV19 | ASSPLQSGTGVRETQY
TRBJ2-7 | TRBV6-1 | ASSGDRVDEQY
TRBJ1-1 | TRBV28 | ASSWGEARAS
TRBJ2-3 | TRBV7-6 | ASSLGAGPDTQY
TRBJ2-7 | TRBV18 | ASSPGEGGESYEQY
TRBJ2-5 | TRBV5-1 | ASSLQQETQY
TRBJ1-2 | TRBV7-7 | ASSFNRGQGYT
TRBJ1-2 | TRBV5-4 | ASSAMTGASNYGYT
TRBJ2-2 | TRBV10-3 | AISDRGNTGELF
TRBJ2-7 | TRBV5-6 | ASGDRDSYEQY
TRBJ2-2 | TRBV2 | ASSETLGNTGELF
TRBJ2-1 | TRBV7-3 | ASSSGLAGGPNEQF
NA | TRBV7-8 | ASSTQTGFSSYEQY
TRBJ2-2 | TRBV18 | ASSPPPTGKTGELF
TRBJ1-1 | TRBV6-4 | ASSGVDRGSVLNTEAF
TRBJ1-2 | TRBV9 | ASSVSPYGYT
TRBJ1-2 | TRBV6-1 | ASSEAFLSGQGNYGYT
TRBJ2-5 | TRBV29-1 | RLLSEGSRWGRY
TRBJ1-5 | TRBV19 | ASKRGRAEYSNQPQH
TRBJ1-1 | TRBV30 | ACNRDIRENTEAF
TRBJ1-2 | TRBV5-1 | ASSLAQGYGYT
TRBJ1-1 | TRBV5-1 | ASNNPRGAGNTEAF
TRBJ2-5 | TRBV27 | ASSSRASIEQY
TRBJ2-2 | TRBV7-9 | ASRPGLAGPNTGELF
TRBJ2-2 | TRBV12-5 | ASGLNFAGGPDTGELF
TRBJ1-3 | TRBV5-1 | ASSLAGTGRGGNTIY
TRBJ2-2 | TRBV2 | ASREQGWGTGELF
TRBJ1-2 | TRBV6-6 | ASSPIGEGPNYGYT
TRBJ2-1 | TRBV19 | ASSATGLSREQF
TRBJ2-1 | TRBV11-2 | ASSGSGSYNEQF
TRBJ1-6 | TRBV27 | ASSFLDSRNSPLH
TRBJ2-5 | TRBV5-1 | ASSPGLAGGRETQY
TRBJ2-3 | TRBV27 | ASSSQGLQY
TRBJ2-5 | TRBV30 | AWIGAGGETQY
TRBJ2-2 | TRBV11-3 | ASSLQTSGGAGELF
TRBJ1-6 | TRBV6-1 | ASSVRDRGRNSPLH
TRBJ1-5 | TRBV4-3 | ASSQDGGAGGPQH
TRBJ1-5 | TRBV23-1 | ASSQSRTGGAGNQPQH
TRBJ2-7 | TRBV7-8 | ASSFATATYEQY
TRBJ1-1 | TRBV9 | ASTETGGLAVNTEAF
TRBJ2-7 | TRBV7-2 | ASSLGGLEQY
TRBJ1-6 | TRBV6-5 | ASSYSSTDNSPLH
TRBJ1-2 | TRBV10-3 | AIRPEDIYGYT
TRBJ1-2 | TRBV27 | ASSLGQGRYYGYT
TRBJ1-2 | TRBV28 | ASSRQRGYT
TRBJ2-2 | TRBV9 | ASSVSPDREGTGELF
TRBJ1-2 | TRBV28 | ASTLQGAIGTNYGYT
TRBJ2-1 | TRBV5-6 | ASSSRGGGYNEQF
TRBJ2-3 | TRBV7-3 | ASSFGGGTDTQY
TRBJ2-7 | TRBV18 | ASSDRVVNEQY
TRBJ2-7 | TRBV19 | ASSNALKTEQY
TRBJ1-2 | TRBV15 | ATSREYAASYGYT
TRBJ2-1 | TRBV7-2 | ASSLRSSYNEQF
TRBJ2-7 | TRBV9 | ASSVEGTGVKSYEQY
TRBJ1-2 | TRBV2 | ASLEDRGNYGYT
TRBJ1-5 | TRBV6-5 | ASTGRGNQPQH
TRBJ2-3 | TRBV9 | ASSVALAGVADTQY